This T cell receptor beta chain appears in the sequencing data of a study of T cells in Graves' hyperthyroidism and ophthalmopathy. Many counts were recorded for this clonotype. Amplified TCR beta CDR3 regions derived from RNA transcripts. The HTBI primer set was used in a first-round RT-PCR of the TCR CDR3. TCRdb reprocessed the multiplex PCR reads with MiXCR, giving one entry per CDR3 protein. The data show fewer than 750,000 distinct CDR3 sequences, under 15% seen once. Lactation, pregnancy, other autoimmune disease or uncontrolled infection led to exclusion of patients. With V trimmed by 5 bases and J by 5 bases, 6 bases remained unmatched. Looked up from germline, CDR1 is SEHNR and CDR2 is FQNEAQ (reference sequence). CDR3 size: 13 residues.

The TCR was taken from a woman aged 40 to 50 with Graves' ophthalmopathy. The chain couples TRBV7-9 to TRBJ2-7; 7 bases are a match to TRBD1. Sequencing was done on a sample of blood. The CDR3 is CASSRGQSDEQYF. CDR3 sequence (DNA): TGTGCCAGCAGCCGGGGACAGTCCGACGAGCAGTACTTC.